The present T cell receptor (beta chain) was sequenced within a study of shared clonotypes between healthy human individuals. At the level of the study: Per donor, three plates held CD4 naive cells, three held CD4 memory, two held CD8 naive and one held CD8 memory.

Of note for this clone: Its antigen is as yet unknown. Other DNA sequences in the sample encode the same CDR3.

Study conclusions and caveats: With a few donors compared, 4% to 5% of naive CD4 clonotypes were shared. It was anticipated that sequencing depth would influence how many clonotypes donors shared.

Evenly divided among several immunoSEQ plates was the genomic DNA of each subset. Profiled with immunoSEQ multiplex PCR; TCRdb holds only in-frame clones, not every one. The data show roughly 2.5 million clones, approximately 94% seen once. The V end lost 0 bases, the J end lost 0 bases, and 9 bases lay between the germline ends. Germline loops: CDR1 SGHRS, CDR2 YFSETQ. The CDR3 has 16 amino acids. Sequenced material: naive CD4+ T cells sorted from blood. Subset: CD45RA+ positively selected. This sequence joins TRBV5-1 and TRBJ2-2; tentatively, D is TRBD1 (5 bases). The sequence was collected from a man in his late teens or twenties in good health. CDR3 bases: TGCGCCAGCAGCTTGGTGGCCAGGGCGAACACCGGGGAGCTGTTTTTT. Protein: CASSLVARANTGELFF.